These T cell receptor beta chains were read from a single sample in a study of T cell changes during pregnancy in multiple sclerosis. Profiling relied on immunoSEQ multiplex PCR, and the TCRdb table lists in-frame clones only, not all of them. This sample carries 45,000 to 55,000 clones, about 90% of them seen once, and the ten largest clones take 0.16%. This specimen was CD4+ T cells from peripheral blood mononuclear cells, taken after pregnancy. The receptors come from a female donor in good health, enrolled as a control in a pregnancy study. The CDR3 runs from the conserved cysteine through the conserved F or W. A D gene is named only where the DNA matches it firmly. Not all rows give a size; the values are once, few, many and, for expanded clones, a class.

D gene: -; clone size: -; V gene: TRBV30; J gene: TRBJ2-7; CDR3 DNA: TGTGCCTGGAGTCGGGAGAGTCCCTACGAGCAGTACTTC; CDR3 protein: CAWSRESPYEQYF
D gene: -; clone size: -; V gene: TRBV18; J gene: TRBJ1-4; CDR3 DNA: TGTGCCAGCTCACGGGACTTAGAAATACCAACTAATGAAAAACTGTTTTTT; CDR3 protein: CASSRDLEIPTNEKLFF
D gene: -; clone size: -; V gene: TRBV5-1; J gene: TRBJ1-1; CDR3 DNA: TGCGCCAGCGGGGTCTATGGAGGGAACACTGAAGCTTTCTTT; CDR3 protein: CASGVYGGNTEAFF
D gene: -; clone size: -; V gene: TRBV18; J gene: TRBJ2-2; CDR3 DNA: TGTGCCAGCTCACCACCGAGGGCGGGGAGGAACACCGGGGAGCTGTTTTTT; CDR3 protein: CASSPPRAGRNTGELFF
D gene: TRBD2; clone size: -; V gene: TRBV5-1; J gene: TRBJ2-2; CDR3 DNA: TGCGCCAGCAGCTTGGGACTAGCGGACACCGGGGAGCTGTTTTTT; CDR3 protein: CASSLGLADTGELFF
D gene: TRBD2; clone size: -; V gene: TRBV5-8; J gene: TRBJ2-3; CDR3 DNA: TGTGCCAGCAGCCACCGGGGGAGGGCAGATACGCAGTATTTT; CDR3 protein: CASSHRGRADTQYF
D gene: TRBD2; clone size: once; V gene: TRBV7-6; J gene: TRBJ2-7; CDR3 DNA: TGTGCCAGCAGCTTAGCTAGCGGGTATGCCTACGAGCAGTACTTC; CDR3 protein: CASSLASGYAYEQYF
D gene: -; clone size: -; V gene: TRBV18; J gene: TRBJ2-1; CDR3 DNA: TGTGCCAGCTCACCCGACAGGACACCTATGCCTTTATTGAATGAGCAGTTCTTC; CDR3 protein: CASSPDRTPMPLLNEQFF
D gene: -; clone size: -; V gene: TRBV28; J gene: TRBJ1-2; CDR3 DNA: TGTGCCAGCAGGGGGACTCGCCGCTATGGCTACACCTTC; CDR3 protein: CASRGTRRYGYTF
D gene: -; clone size: -; V gene: TRBV5-1; J gene: TRBJ2-7; CDR3 DNA: TGCGCCAGCAGCTTGGCCGGGGGTGTCAGCGAGCAGTACTTC; CDR3 protein: CASSLAGGVSEQYF
D gene: TRBD2; clone size: -; V gene: TRBV19; J gene: TRBJ2-1; CDR3 DNA: TGTGCCAGTAGTAAAGCGCTTAGCGGGGGGGCCCCCTACAATGAGCAGTTCTTC; CDR3 protein: CASSKALSGGAPYNEQFF
D gene: TRBD1; clone size: -; V gene: TRBV19; J gene: TRBJ1-5; CDR3 DNA: TGTGCCAGTACCCGGGACAGCCGCAATCAGCCCCAGCATTTT; CDR3 protein: CASTRDSRNQPQHF
D gene: TRBD1; clone size: -; V gene: TRBV14; J gene: TRBJ1-6; CDR3 DNA: TGTGCCAGCAGCCGGACAGGTCGTTCACCCCTCCACTTT; CDR3 protein: CASSRTGRSPLHF
D gene: TRBD1; clone size: -; V gene: TRBV29-1; J gene: TRBJ1-2; CDR3 DNA: TGCAGCGTTGAAGATTCCCCGGGACAGGGGGCAAATGGCTACACCTTC; CDR3 protein: CSVEDSPGQGANGYTF
D gene: -; clone size: once; V gene: TRBV30; J gene: TRBJ1-5; CDR3 DNA: TGTGCCTGGAGTGTGGCAGGTGGTAATCAGCCCCAGCATTTT; CDR3 protein: CAWSVAGGNQPQHF
D gene: -; clone size: once; V gene: TRBV13; J gene: TRBJ2-1; CDR3 DNA: TGTGCCAGCAGCTTAAGGGGTAGGTGGTCGAATGAGCAGTTCTTC; CDR3 protein: CASSLRGRWSNEQFF
D gene: TRBD1; clone size: -; V gene: TRBV5-6; J gene: TRBJ1-2; CDR3 DNA: TGTGCCAGTAGACGGACAGGGATCCCATCCCCAGCTAACTATGGCTACACCTTC; CDR3 protein: CASRRTGIPSPANYGYTF
D gene: TRBD1; clone size: -; V gene: TRBV4-1; J gene: TRBJ1-1; CDR3 DNA: TGCGCCAGCAGCCGGTCAGGGGGCGGCCCGTTGTTCGCTGAAGCTTTCTTT; CDR3 protein: CASSRSGGGPLFAEAFF
D gene: -; clone size: few; V gene: TRBV19; J gene: TRBJ1-1; CDR3 DNA: TGTGCCAGTACTCCCGGGCGGGGGACTGAAGCTTTCTTT; CDR3 protein: CASTPGRGTEAFF
D gene: TRBD2; clone size: -; V gene: TRBV7-8; J gene: TRBJ2-5; CDR3 DNA: TGTGCCAGCAGCTTTTGGGGGGGAGGGTCCCAGTACTTC; CDR3 protein: CASSFWGGGSQYF
D gene: TRBD1; clone size: -; V gene: TRBV4-2; J gene: TRBJ1-2; CDR3 DNA: TGTGCCAGCAGCCAATCACAGGGGATCGATGGCTACACCTTC; CDR3 protein: CASSQSQGIDGYTF
D gene: TRBD1; clone size: few; V gene: TRBV9; J gene: TRBJ1-1; CDR3 DNA: TGTGCCAGCAGCGTAGGGGGACAGGGCACTGAAGCTTTCTTT; CDR3 protein: CASSVGGQGTEAFF
D gene: -; clone size: -; V gene: TRBV6-1; J gene: TRBJ1-1; CDR3 DNA: TGTGCCAGCACGGGGCAGGGAGGAATGAACACTGAAGCTTTCTTT; CDR3 protein: CASTGQGGMNTEAFF
D gene: -; clone size: -; V gene: TRBV11-3; J gene: TRBJ2-1; CDR3 DNA: TGTGCCAGCAGCTTAGATAGTCGGGAGCAGTTCTTC; CDR3 protein: CASSLDSREQFF
D gene: TRBD1; clone size: -; V gene: TRBV6-1; J gene: TRBJ1-5; CDR3 DNA: TGTGCCACCTCGGACAGGGGCGGTCAGCCCCAGCATTTT; CDR3 protein: CATSDRGGQPQHF
D gene: -; clone size: -; V gene: TRBV7-2; J gene: TRBJ1-1; CDR3 DNA: TGTGCCAGCAGCTTACGTCCGCGCACTGAAGCTTTCTTT; CDR3 protein: CASSLRPRTEAFF
D gene: TRBD1; clone size: -; V gene: TRBV4-3; J gene: TRBJ2-3; CDR3 DNA: TGCGCCAGCAGCCAGTTCGGACAGGGGCAGGCAGATACGCAGTATTTT; CDR3 protein: CASSQFGQGQADTQYF
D gene: TRBD1; clone size: once; V gene: TRBV5-1; J gene: TRBJ2-3; CDR3 DNA: TGCGCCAGCAGCGCGGGACAGGGGACAGATACGCAGTATTTT; CDR3 protein: CASSAGQGTDTQYF
D gene: -; clone size: few; V gene: TRBV30; J gene: TRBJ1-1; CDR3 DNA: TGTGCCTTGATAAATGACCGGAGAGCTTTCTTT; CDR3 protein: CALINDRRAFF
D gene: -; clone size: -; V gene: TRBV18; J gene: TRBJ2-5; CDR3 DNA: TGTGCCAGCTCACTGGGGCTTAAAGAGACCCAGTACTTC; CDR3 protein: CASSLGLKETQYF
D gene: -; clone size: once; V gene: TRBV30; J gene: TRBJ2-7; CDR3 DNA: TGTGCCTGGAGCTACACAGAAGGTGAGCAGTACTTC; CDR3 protein: CAWSYTEGEQYF
D gene: -; clone size: few; V gene: TRBV18; J gene: TRBJ1-1; CDR3 DNA: TGTGCCAGCTCCCGGGTGGTGGCGGGCGACACTGAAGCTTTCTTT; CDR3 protein: CASSRVVAGDTEAFF
D gene: TRBD1; clone size: -; V gene: TRBV30; J gene: TRBJ1-5; CDR3 DNA: TGTGCCTGGAGTGTACGGGGACAGGGTTGGCTCAGTCAGCCCCAGCATTTT; CDR3 protein: CAWSVRGQGWLSQPQHF
D gene: -; clone size: -; V gene: TRBV27; J gene: TRBJ1-5; CDR3 DNA: TGTGCCAGCAGTCCCTGGCAGGTTCGAAATCAGCCCCAGCATTTT; CDR3 protein: CASSPWQVRNQPQHF
D gene: TRBD1; clone size: -; V gene: TRBV7-2; J gene: TRBJ1-5; CDR3 DNA: TGTGCCAGCAGCTGGAATACAGGGGGCAATCAGCCCCAGCATTTT; CDR3 protein: CASSWNTGGNQPQHF
D gene: -; clone size: -; V gene: TRBV28; J gene: TRBJ1-5; CDR3 DNA: TGTGCCAGCATTTCCCAGGTAGGCTATCAGCCCCAGCATTTT; CDR3 protein: CASISQVGYQPQHF
D gene: -; clone size: -; V gene: TRBV5-1; J gene: TRBJ2-3; CDR3 DNA: TGCGCCAGCAGCTTGTTGGCGGGGGCCACAGATACGCAGTATTTT; CDR3 protein: CASSLLAGATDTQYF
D gene: TRBD1; clone size: -; V gene: TRBV4-3; J gene: TRBJ1-2; CDR3 DNA: TGCGCCAGCAGTGGGACAGATTGGACTGGCTACACCTTC; CDR3 protein: CASSGTDWTGYTF
D gene: -; clone size: once; V gene: TRBV10-3; J gene: TRBJ1-4; CDR3 DNA: TGTGCCATCCGGGACACCGCTAATGAAAAACTGTTTTTT; CDR3 protein: CAIRDTANEKLFF
D gene: -; clone size: -; V gene: TRBV18; J gene: TRBJ1-1; CDR3 DNA: TGTGCCAGCTCACCACTCACGGGAGACGCCGAATTT; CDR3 protein: CASSPLTGDAEF
D gene: TRBD1; clone size: -; V gene: TRBV7-3; J gene: TRBJ2-1; CDR3 DNA: TGTGCCAGCAGCCCCGCCAGGGACAGAATTAATGAGCAGTTCTTC; CDR3 protein: CASSPARDRINEQFF
D gene: TRBD1; clone size: -; V gene: TRBV7-2; J gene: TRBJ1-2; CDR3 DNA: TGTGCCAGCAGCGCAGAGACGAGAGGGACAGTCTATGGCTACACCTTC; CDR3 protein: CASSAETRGTVYGYTF
D gene: TRBD2; clone size: -; V gene: TRBV28; J gene: TRBJ2-1; CDR3 DNA: TGTGCCAGCAGTTTAAGCCCGGGACTAGCGGGGGGGCCGGGAAATGAGCAGTTCTTC; CDR3 protein: CASSLSPGLAGGPGNEQFF
D gene: TRBD1; clone size: -; V gene: TRBV19; J gene: TRBJ2-7; CDR3 DNA: TGTGCCACTATCCGACAGGGGACCTACGAGCAGTACTTC; CDR3 protein: CATIRQGTYEQYF
D gene: -; clone size: -; V gene: TRBV27; J gene: TRBJ2-7; CDR3 DNA: TGTGCCAGCAGTTCCCTCTACGAGCAGTACTTC; CDR3 protein: CASSSLYEQYF
D gene: -; clone size: -; V gene: TRBV27; J gene: TRBJ2-3; CDR3 DNA: TGTGCCAGCAACTCGGGGGGCGGCACAGATACGCAGTATTTT; CDR3 protein: CASNSGGGTDTQYF
D gene: -; clone size: once; V gene: TRBV7-9; J gene: TRBJ2-6; CDR3 DNA: TGTGCCAGCAGCTTAGCGGTTAGCTCTGGGGCCAACGTCCTGACTTTC; CDR3 protein: CASSLAVSSGANVLTF
D gene: TRBD1; clone size: -; V gene: TRBV7-9; J gene: TRBJ1-4; CDR3 DNA: TGTGCCAGCAGCTATGGACAGGCAGCAACTAATGAAAAACTGTTTTTT; CDR3 protein: CASSYGQAATNEKLFF
D gene: -; clone size: -; V gene: TRBV2; J gene: TRBJ1-2; CDR3 DNA: TGTGCCGGCACGACTTCCTCCGTGCCTGGCTACACCTTC; CDR3 protein: CAGTTSSVPGYTF
D gene: TRBD1; clone size: -; V gene: TRBV7-9; J gene: TRBJ1-2; CDR3 DNA: TGTGCCAGCAGCTTAGCAAGTGGACAGGGGGGCTATGGCTACACCTTC; CDR3 protein: CASSLASGQGGYGYTF
D gene: TRBD1; clone size: -; V gene: TRBV28; J gene: TRBJ1-1; CDR3 DNA: TGTGCCAGCAGAACTATACAGGGGCGGACTGAAGCTTTCTTT; CDR3 protein: CASRTIQGRTEAFF
D gene: -; clone size: -; V gene: TRBV7-9; J gene: TRBJ2-3; CDR3 DNA: TGTGCCAGCAGCTCAACCGGGGGGCCAAGCCCCGATACGCAGTATTTT; CDR3 protein: CASSSTGGPSPDTQYF
D gene: TRBD2; clone size: once; V gene: TRBV18; J gene: TRBJ2-1; CDR3 DNA: TGTGCCAGCTCACTAGGACTAGATGCCTACAATGAGCAGTTCTTC; CDR3 protein: CASSLGLDAYNEQFF
D gene: -; clone size: -; V gene: TRBV9; J gene: TRBJ2-5; CDR3 DNA: TGTGCCAGCAGCACCCAGACGACAGGGAGGGAGACCCAGTACTTC; CDR3 protein: CASSTQTTGRETQYF
D gene: -; clone size: -; V gene: TRBV5-4; J gene: TRBJ2-1; CDR3 DNA: TGTGCCAGCAGTCAGGCTACCTACAATGAGCAGTTCTTC; CDR3 protein: CASSQATYNEQFF
D gene: TRBD1; clone size: few; V gene: TRBV29-1; J gene: TRBJ1-2; CDR3 DNA: TGCAGCGTCCAGGGGGTGCGAGGCTACACCTTC; CDR3 protein: CSVQGVRGYTF